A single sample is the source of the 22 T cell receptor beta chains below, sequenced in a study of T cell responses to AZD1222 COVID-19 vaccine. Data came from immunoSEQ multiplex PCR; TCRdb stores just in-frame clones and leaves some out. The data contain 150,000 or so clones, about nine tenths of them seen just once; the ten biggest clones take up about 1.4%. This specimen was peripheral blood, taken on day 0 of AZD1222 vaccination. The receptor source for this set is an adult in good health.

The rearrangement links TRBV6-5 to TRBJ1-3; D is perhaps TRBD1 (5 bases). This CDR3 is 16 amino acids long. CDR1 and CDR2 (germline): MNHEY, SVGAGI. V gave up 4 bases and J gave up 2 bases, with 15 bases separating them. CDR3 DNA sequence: TGTGCCAGCAGTTCCTCGGGGGTCACCCCTGGAAACACCATATATTTT. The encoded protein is CASSSSGVTPGNTIYF.

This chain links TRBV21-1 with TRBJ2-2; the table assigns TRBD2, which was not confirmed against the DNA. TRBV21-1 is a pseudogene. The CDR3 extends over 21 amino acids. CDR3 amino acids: CASSSEGGGINLSLNTGELFF. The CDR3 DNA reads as TGTGCCAGCAGCTCAGAAGGCGGGGGCATCAACCTATCCCTGAACACCGGGGAGCTGTTTTTT.

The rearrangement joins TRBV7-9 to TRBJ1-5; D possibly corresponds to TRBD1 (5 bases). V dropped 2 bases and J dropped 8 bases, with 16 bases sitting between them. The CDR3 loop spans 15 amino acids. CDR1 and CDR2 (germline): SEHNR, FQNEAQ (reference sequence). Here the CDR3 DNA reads TGTGCCAGCAGCTTACTCGGGGAGGGGCGGGAGCCCCAGCATTTT. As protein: CASSLLGEGREPQHF.

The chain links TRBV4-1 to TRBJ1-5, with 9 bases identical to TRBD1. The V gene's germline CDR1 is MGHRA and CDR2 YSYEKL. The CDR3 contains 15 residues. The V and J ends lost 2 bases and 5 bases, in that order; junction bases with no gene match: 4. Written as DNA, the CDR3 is TGCGCCAGCAGCCAACCGGGACAGGGCTATCAGCCCCAGCATTTT. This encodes CASSQPGQGYQPQHF.

The CDR3 sequence is CAVNGREPGNTIYF. CDR3 sequence (DNA): TGTGCAGTCAATGGCCGGGAACCTGGAAACACCATATATTTT. The rearrangement links TRBV2 to TRBJ1-3, with D unclear. CDR1 is SNHLY, CDR2 FYNNEI, per germline. The CDR3 contains 14 residues.

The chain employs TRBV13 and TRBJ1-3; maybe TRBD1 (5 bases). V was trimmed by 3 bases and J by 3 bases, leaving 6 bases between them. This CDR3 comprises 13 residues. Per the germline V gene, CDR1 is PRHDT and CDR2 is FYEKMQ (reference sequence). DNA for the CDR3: TGTGCCAGCAGCTTGGGGGTTGGAAACACCATATATTTT. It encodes CASSLGVGNTIYF.

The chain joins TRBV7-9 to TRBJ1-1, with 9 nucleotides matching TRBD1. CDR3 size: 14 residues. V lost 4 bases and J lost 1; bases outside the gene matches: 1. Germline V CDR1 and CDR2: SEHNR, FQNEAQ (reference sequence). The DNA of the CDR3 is TGTGCCAGCAGCTCGGGACAGGGGAACACTGAAGCTTTCTTT. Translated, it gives CASSSGQGNTEAFF.

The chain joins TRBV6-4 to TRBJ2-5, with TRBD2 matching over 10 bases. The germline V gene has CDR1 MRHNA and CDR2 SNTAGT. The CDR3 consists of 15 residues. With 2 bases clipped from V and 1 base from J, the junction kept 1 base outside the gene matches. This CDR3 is CASSDGLAVQETQYF. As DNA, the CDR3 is TGTGCCAGCAGTGACGGACTAGCGGTCCAAGAGACCCAGTACTTC.

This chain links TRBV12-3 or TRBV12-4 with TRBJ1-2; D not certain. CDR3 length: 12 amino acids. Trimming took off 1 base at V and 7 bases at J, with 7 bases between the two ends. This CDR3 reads CASSLGEAGYTF. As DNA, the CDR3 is TGTGCCAGCAGTTTAGGGGAGGCTGGCTACACCTTC.

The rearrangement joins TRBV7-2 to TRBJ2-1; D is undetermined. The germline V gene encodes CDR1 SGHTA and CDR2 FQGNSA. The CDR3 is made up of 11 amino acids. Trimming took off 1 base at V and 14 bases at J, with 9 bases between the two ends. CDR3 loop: CASSLVLRKFF. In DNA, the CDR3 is TGTGCCAGCAGCTTAGTTCTCCGTAAGTTCTTC.

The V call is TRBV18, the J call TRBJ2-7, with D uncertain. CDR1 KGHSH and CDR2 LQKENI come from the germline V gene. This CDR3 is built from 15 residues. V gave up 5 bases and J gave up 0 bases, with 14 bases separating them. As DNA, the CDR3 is TGTGCCAGCTCAACAAGACTCGCAAGCTCCTACGAGCAGTACTTC. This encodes CASSTRLASSYEQYF.

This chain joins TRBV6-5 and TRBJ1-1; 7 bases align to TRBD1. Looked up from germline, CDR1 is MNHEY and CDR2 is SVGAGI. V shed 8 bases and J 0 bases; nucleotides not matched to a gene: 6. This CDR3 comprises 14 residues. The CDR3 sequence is CASHSDRMNTEAFF. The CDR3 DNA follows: TGTGCCAGCCATTCGGACAGGATGAACACTGAAGCTTTCTTT.

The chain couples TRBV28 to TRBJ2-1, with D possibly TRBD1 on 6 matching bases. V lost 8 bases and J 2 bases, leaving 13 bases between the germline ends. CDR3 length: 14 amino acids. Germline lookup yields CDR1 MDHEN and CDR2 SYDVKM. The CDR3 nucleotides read TGTGCCAGCTCCCAGGGGATCCCCTACAATGAGCAGTTCTTC. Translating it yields CASSQGIPYNEQFF.

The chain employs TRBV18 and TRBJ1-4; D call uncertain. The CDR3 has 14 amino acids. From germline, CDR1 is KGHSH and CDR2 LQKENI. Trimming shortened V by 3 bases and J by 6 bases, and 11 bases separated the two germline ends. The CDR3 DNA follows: TGTGCCAGCTCACCGGCACCCTGGGATGAAAAACTGTTTTTT. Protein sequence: CASSPAPWDEKLFF. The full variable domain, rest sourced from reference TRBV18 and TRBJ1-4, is NAGVMQNPRHLVRRRGQEARLRCSPMKGHSHVYWYRQLPEEGLKFMVYLQKENIIDESGMPKERFSAEFPKEGPSILRIQQVVRGDSAAYFCASSPAPWDEKLFFGSGTQLSVL.

This chain's CDR3 is CASSQGPRREQYF. Written as DNA, the CDR3 is TGTGCCAGCAGCCAAGGGCCCCGGAGGGAGCAGTACTTC. The rearrangement uses TRBV3-1 (or the pseudogene TRBV3-2) and TRBJ2-7; D might be TRBD2 (5 bases). Germline V gene lookup returns CDR1 LGHDT and CDR2 YNNKEL (reference sequence). This CDR3 is 13 amino acids long. Trimming pared 1 base from V and 7 bases from J, leaving 11 bases between.

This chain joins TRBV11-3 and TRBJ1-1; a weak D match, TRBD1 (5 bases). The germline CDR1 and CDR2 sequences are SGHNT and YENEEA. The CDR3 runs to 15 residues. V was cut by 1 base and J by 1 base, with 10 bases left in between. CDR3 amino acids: CASSLVPRENTEAFF. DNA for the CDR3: TGTGCCAGCAGCTTAGTCCCCAGGGAGAACACTGAAGCTTTCTTT.

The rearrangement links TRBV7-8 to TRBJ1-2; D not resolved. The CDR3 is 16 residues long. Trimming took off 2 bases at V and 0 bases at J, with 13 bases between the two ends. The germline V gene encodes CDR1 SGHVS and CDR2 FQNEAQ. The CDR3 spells CASSLLIGITNYGYTF. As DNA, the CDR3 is TGTGCCAGCAGCTTATTAATCGGGATTACTAACTATGGCTACACCTTC.

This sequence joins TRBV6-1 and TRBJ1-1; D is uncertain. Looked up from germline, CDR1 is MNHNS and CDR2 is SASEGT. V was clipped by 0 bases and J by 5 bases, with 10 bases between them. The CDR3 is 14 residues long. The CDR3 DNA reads TGTGCCAGCAGTGAAGCGAAACCCAGGACTGAAGCTTTCTTT. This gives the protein CASSEAKPRTEAFF.

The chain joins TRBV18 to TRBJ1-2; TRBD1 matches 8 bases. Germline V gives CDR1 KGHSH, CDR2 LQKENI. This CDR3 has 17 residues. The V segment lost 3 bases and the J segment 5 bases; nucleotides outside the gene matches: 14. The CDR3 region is CASSPGLPGQDLYGYTF. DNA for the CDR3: TGTGCCAGCTCACCCGGCCTTCCGGGACAGGATTTGTATGGCTACACCTTC.

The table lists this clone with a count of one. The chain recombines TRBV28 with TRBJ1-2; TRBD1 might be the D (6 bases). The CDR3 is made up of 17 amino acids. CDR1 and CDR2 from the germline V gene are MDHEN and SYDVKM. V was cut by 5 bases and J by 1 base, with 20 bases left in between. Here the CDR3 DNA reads TGTGCCAGCAGTCCATGGACAGCAGAAGCCCTTAACTATGGCTACACCTTC. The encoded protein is CASSPWTAEALNYGYTF.

The CDR3 DNA reads TGTGCCAGCAGCCCTGGCTCTGGAAACACCATATATTTT. This codes for CASSPGSGNTIYF. The chain is built from TRBV12-3 or TRBV12-4 and TRBJ1-3; D gene ambiguous. This CDR3 region has 13 residues. V dropped 6 bases and J dropped 0 bases, with 6 bases sitting between them.

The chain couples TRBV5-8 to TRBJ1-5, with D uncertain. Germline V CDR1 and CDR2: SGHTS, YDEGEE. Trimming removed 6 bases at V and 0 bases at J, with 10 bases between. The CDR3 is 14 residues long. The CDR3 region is CASTPMLSNQPQHF. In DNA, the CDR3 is TGTGCCAGCACCCCCATGCTTAGCAATCAGCCCCAGCATTTT.